Listed here are 16 T cell receptor beta chains from one sample, sequenced in a study of T cells after yellow fever vaccination. TCRdb reprocessed the 5' RACE reads via MiXCR and lists one record per CDR3 protein. Among 300,000 to 400,000 distinct CDR3 sequences listed, 9.5% to 12% were seen once. The material sequenced was CD4+ T cells sorted from PBMCs, taken 45 days after the yellow fever booster vaccination. The receptors here all came from a man aged 18 to 35 who received the YFV17D yellow fever vaccine.

This clonotype showed up many times. The J gene is TRBJ1-5, the V gene TRBV12-3 or TRBV12-4; D is unresolved. This CDR3 spans 12 amino acids. V was pared by 6 bases and J by 6 bases, with 9 bases between. CDR3: CASSSTGQPQHF. The CDR3 DNA sequence: TGTGCCAGCAGCTCAACGGGTCAGCCCCAGCATTTT.

This chain joins TRBV10-3 and TRBJ1-5; D is undetermined. Germline V gene lookup returns CDR1 ENHRY and CDR2 SYGVKD. V shed 4 bases and J shed 2 bases, with 9 bases lying between them. CDR3 length: 14 residues. The CDR3 sequence is CAISAAGGNQPQHF. The CDR3 bases are TGTGCCATCAGTGCTGCGGGAGGCAATCAGCCCCAGCATTTT.

The chain carries TRBV6-1 and TRBJ2-7; D is uncertain. The CDR3 sequence is 14 residues long. Trimming took off 6 bases at V and 3 bases at J, with 15 bases between the two ends. In germline, CDR1 is MNHNS, CDR2 SASEGT. CDR3 sequence: CASSGQSWDYEQYF. CDR3 nucleotides: TGTGCCAGCAGCGGGCAGAGCTGGGACTACGAGCAGTACTTC.

This clonotype was observed many times. V and J are TRBV7-8 and TRBJ1-1; no clear D. Trimming left V 4 bases short and J 7 bases short, with 13 bases between. Germline V gene sequence: CDR1 SGHVS, CDR2 FQNEAQ. The CDR3 contains 13 residues. CDR3 DNA sequence: TGTGCCAGCAGCTCCCCCCGAGGGCTTGAAGCTTTCTTT. Encoded protein: CASSSPRGLEAFF.

V gene TRBV7-2 combines with J gene TRBJ1-4, with D perhaps TRBD1 (5 bases). Germline V gene lookup returns CDR1 SGHTA and CDR2 FQGNSA. V lost 5 bases, J lost 4 bases, and 11 bases lay in between. The CDR3 length is 14 residues. CDR3 in amino acids: CASSPGRINEKLFF. CDR3 sequence (DNA): TGTGCCAGCAGCCCGGGACGGATTAATGAAAAACTGTTTTTT.

This clonotype was seen repeatedly, ten times or more. This CDR3 reads CASSDVGRETQYF. The CDR3 DNA sequence: TGTGCCAGCAGTGATGTAGGCCGAGAGACCCAGTACTTC. The V call is TRBV2, the J call TRBJ2-5, with unresolved D. The CDR3 sequence is 13 residues long. Germline V CDR1 and CDR2: SNHLY, FYNNEI. Trimming took 3 bases from V and 4 from J, leaving 9 bases between them.

This clonotype appeared a few times. This rearrangement joins TRBV28 to TRBJ2-3; 9 bases line up with TRBD1. The CDR3 loop spans 18 amino acids. With V trimmed by 3 bases and J by 0 bases, 10 bases remained unmatched. CDR1 and CDR2 from the germline V gene are MDHEN and SYDVKM. DNA of the CDR3: TGTGCCAGCAGTTTGTGGACAGGGGACTCGACTAGCACAGATACGCAGTATTTT. Amino acids: CASSLWTGDSTSTDTQYF.

This chain links TRBV20-1 with TRBJ2-3; D is possibly TRBD1 or TRBD2 (6 bases each). This CDR3 contains 14 residues. V lost 3 bases and J 5 bases, leaving 15 bases between the germline ends. Per the germline V gene, CDR1 is DFQATT and CDR2 is SNEGSKA (reference sequence). The CDR3: CSASDGGRGDTQYF. CDR3 in DNA: TGCAGTGCTAGTGACGGGGGCCGCGGAGATACGCAGTATTTT.

This chain connects TRBV7-6 to TRBJ2-1, with 8 bases aligning to TRBD2. V dropped 1 base and J dropped 8; count of bases not matched to a gene: 4. Germline CDR1 is SGHVS and CDR2 is FNYEAQ. The CDR3 length is 14 residues. In nucleotides, the CDR3 is TGTGCCAGCAGCTTAGGGCCGACTAGCGATGAGCAGTTCTTC. Translation gives CASSLGPTSDEQFF.

The gene calls are TRBV5-1 and TRBJ1-1; D may be TRBD1 (6 bases). V dropped 3 bases and J dropped 4 bases, with 13 bases sitting between them. Germline V CDR1 and CDR2: SGHRS, YFSETQ. This CDR3 comprises 14 residues. For the CDR3, the DNA is TGCGCCAGCAGCTACAGGGCCCTGGGCACTGAAGCTTTCTTT. Translated, it gives CASSYRALGTEAFF.

This chain uses TRBV28 with TRBJ2-6, with a tentative D call TRBD1 (5 bases). V was trimmed by 1 base and J by 4 bases, leaving 8 bases between them. Germline-derived CDR1 and CDR2 are MDHEN and SYDVKM. CDR3 size: 15 residues. The CDR3 spells CASSLFGAGANVLTF. DNA for the CDR3: TGTGCCAGCAGTTTATTTGGGGCAGGGGCCAACGTCCTGACTTTC.

The chain's CDR3 is CASSYSSLTNTEAFF. Here the CDR3 DNA reads TGTGCCAGCAGTTACTCGTCGCTAACGAACACTGAAGCTTTCTTT. The chain has TRBV6-5 and TRBJ1-1; no reliable D call. V dropped 0 bases and J dropped 1 base, with 9 bases sitting between them. The CDR3 is 15 residues long. Germline V gene sequence: CDR1 MNHEY, CDR2 SVGAGI.

This clonotype came up a few times. The rearrangement joins TRBV28 to TRBJ1-5; 9 nucleotides line up with TRBD1. This CDR3 is 15 amino acids long. The V segment lost 10 bases and the J segment 3 bases; nucleotides outside the gene matches: 10. Germline assignment: CDR1 MDHEN and CDR2 SYDVKM. The CDR3 DNA reads TGTGCCATCCACCCGACAGGGGGAGACAATCAGCCCCAGCATTTT. It yields the protein CAIHPTGGDNQPQHF.

This clonotype was seen only a few times. The J gene is TRBJ2-2, the V gene TRBV5-1; no reliable D call. Per germline, CDR1 SGHRS and CDR2 YFSETQ. Deletions cut 4 bases from V and 2 bases from J, with 15 bases between. This CDR3 spans 16 amino acids. CDR3 in amino acids: CASSKGAGLNTGELFF. The CDR3 nucleotides read TGCGCCAGCAGCAAGGGCGCCGGGCTTAACACCGGGGAGCTGTTTTTT.

This clonotype was detected a few times. This rearrangement joins TRBV11-2 to TRBJ1-2; D is ambiguous. Trimming cost V 0 bases and J 7 bases, with 12 bases left between them. Germline CDR1 reads SGHAT; CDR2 reads FQNNGV. CDR3 length equals 14 residues. The CDR3 bases are TGTGCCAGCAGCTTAGATATAACCGCCCGTGGCTACACCTTC. This gives the protein CASSLDITARGYTF. The variable domain in full, with the rest retrieved from reference TRBV11-2 and TRBJ1-2, is EAGVAQSPRYKIIEKRQSVAFWCNPISGHATLYWYQQILGQGPKLLIQFQNNGVVDDSQLPKDRFSAERLKGVDSTLKIQPAKLEDSAVYLCASSLDITARGYTFGSGTRLTVV.

V is TRBV12-3 or TRBV12-4 and J is TRBJ2-5; 8 bases match TRBD2. This CDR3 spans 14 amino acids. V lost 6 bases and J lost 9; bases outside the gene matches: 12. In DNA, the CDR3 is TGTGCCAGCAGACTGTCGGGGGGGATTGATGCCCAGTACTTC. Residues: CASRLSGGIDAQYF.